A single sample gave rise to the 3 T cell receptor beta chains below, sequenced in a study of blood T cell repertoires in COVID-19. TCRdb's table, derived via immunoSEQ multiplex PCR, lists solely in-frame clones and lacks some. The top ten hold roughly 3.8% of the sample, which has approximately 32,000 clones, just over 90% seen once. Sequenced input: peripheral blood. These receptors originate from a man aged 55 to 70 with acute or convalescent COVID-19.

The rearrangement joins TRBV7-9 to TRBJ2-5, with 7 nucleotides matching TRBD2. CDR3 length equals 15 residues. Germline CDR1 reads SEHNR; CDR2 reads FQNEAQ (reference sequence). V shed 5 bases, J shed 5 bases, and the junction held 11 bases outside the gene matches. The CDR3 DNA reads as TGTGCCAGCAGCCACACTAGCGAGGGGTGGGAGACCCAGTACTTC. Residues: CASSHTSEGWETQYF.

The V call is TRBV5-1, the J call TRBJ2-2, with 8 nucleotides matching TRBD2. Trimming took 0 bases from V and 4 from J; bases not matched to a gene: 8. CDR3 length: 17 residues. Germline V gene data show CDR1 as SGHRS and CDR2 as YFSETQ. The CDR3 DNA follows: TGCGCCAGCAGCTTGGAGGCGAGCGGGAGTCCCACCGGGGAGCTGTTTTTT. Translation gives CASSLEASGSPTGELFF.

The gene calls are TRBV3-1 (or the pseudogene TRBV3-2) and TRBJ2-7; 8 bases line up with TRBD2. CDR3 length: 16 residues. V shed 2 bases, J shed 5 bases, and the junction held 11 bases outside the gene matches. Per the germline V gene, CDR1 is LGHDT and CDR2 is YNNKEL (reference sequence). Here the CDR3 reads CASSQPLSGIRNEQYF. The CDR3 DNA reads TGTGCCAGCAGCCAACCTCTTAGCGGGATCCGTAACGAGCAGTACTTC.